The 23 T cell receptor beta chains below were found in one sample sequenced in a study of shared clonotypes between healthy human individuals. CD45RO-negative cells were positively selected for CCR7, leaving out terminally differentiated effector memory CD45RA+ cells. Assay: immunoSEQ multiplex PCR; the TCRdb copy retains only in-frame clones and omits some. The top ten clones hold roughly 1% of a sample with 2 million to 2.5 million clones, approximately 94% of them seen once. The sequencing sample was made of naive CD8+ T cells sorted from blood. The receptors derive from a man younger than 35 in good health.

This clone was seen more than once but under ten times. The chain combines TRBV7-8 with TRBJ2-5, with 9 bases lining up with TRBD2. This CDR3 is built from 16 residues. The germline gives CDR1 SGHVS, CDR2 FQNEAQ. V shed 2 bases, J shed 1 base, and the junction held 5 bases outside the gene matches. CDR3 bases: TGTGCCAGCAGCTTAACCCTAGCGGGGCCCCAAGAGACCCAGTACTTC. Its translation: CASSLTLAGPQETQYF.

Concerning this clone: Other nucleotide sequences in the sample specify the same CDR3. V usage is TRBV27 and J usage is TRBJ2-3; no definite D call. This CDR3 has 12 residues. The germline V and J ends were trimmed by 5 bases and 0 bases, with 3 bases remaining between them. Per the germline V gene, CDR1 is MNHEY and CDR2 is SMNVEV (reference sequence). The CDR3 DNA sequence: TGTGCCAGCAGTCCAAGCACAGATACGCAGTATTTT. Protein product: CASSPSTDTQYF.

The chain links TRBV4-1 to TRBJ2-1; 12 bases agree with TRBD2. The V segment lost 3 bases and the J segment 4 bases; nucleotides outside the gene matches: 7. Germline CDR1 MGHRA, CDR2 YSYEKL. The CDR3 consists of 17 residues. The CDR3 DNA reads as TGCGCCAGCAGCCAGGACTGGACTAGCGGGAATTACAATGAGCAGTTCTTC. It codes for CASSQDWTSGNYNEQFF.

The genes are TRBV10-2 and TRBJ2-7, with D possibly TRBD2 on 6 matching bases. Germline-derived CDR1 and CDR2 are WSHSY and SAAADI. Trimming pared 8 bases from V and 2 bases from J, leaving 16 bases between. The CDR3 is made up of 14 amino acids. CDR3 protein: CASGPAGSPYEQYF. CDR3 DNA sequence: TGCGCCAGCGGTCCGGCGGGAAGCCCCTACGAGCAGTACTTC.

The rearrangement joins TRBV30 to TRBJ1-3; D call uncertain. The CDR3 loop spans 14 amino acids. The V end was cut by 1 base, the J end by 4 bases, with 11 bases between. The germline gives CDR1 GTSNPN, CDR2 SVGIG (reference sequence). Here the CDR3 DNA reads TGTGCCTGGAGTGGAGTGAACCCCGGAAACACCATATATTTT. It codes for CAWSGVNPGNTIYF.

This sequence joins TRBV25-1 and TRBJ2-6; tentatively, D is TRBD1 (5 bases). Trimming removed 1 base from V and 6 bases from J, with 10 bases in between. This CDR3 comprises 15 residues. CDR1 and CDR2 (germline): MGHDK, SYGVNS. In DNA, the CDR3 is TGTGCCAGCAGTGAATGGGGCTCGGAGGCCAACGTCCTGACTTTC. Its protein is CASSEWGSEANVLTF. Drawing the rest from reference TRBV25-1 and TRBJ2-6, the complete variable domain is EADIYQTPRYLVIGTGKKITLECSQTMGHDKMYWYQQDPGMELHLIHYSYGVNSTEKGDLSSESTVSRIRTEHFPLTLESARPSHTSQYLCASSEWGSEANVLTFGAGSRLTVL.

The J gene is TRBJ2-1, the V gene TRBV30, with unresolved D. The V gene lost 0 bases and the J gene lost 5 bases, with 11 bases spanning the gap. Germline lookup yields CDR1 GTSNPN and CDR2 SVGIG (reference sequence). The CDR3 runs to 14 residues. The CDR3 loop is CAWSVFRADNEQFF. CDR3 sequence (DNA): TGTGCCTGGAGTGTCTTCCGGGCTGACAATGAGCAGTTCTTC.

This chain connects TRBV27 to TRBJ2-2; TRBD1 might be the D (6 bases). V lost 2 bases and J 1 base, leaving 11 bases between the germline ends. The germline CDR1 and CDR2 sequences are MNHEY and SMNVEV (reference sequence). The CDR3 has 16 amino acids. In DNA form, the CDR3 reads TGTGCCAGCAGTTTAATTACAGGGTGGAACACCGGGGAGCTGTTTTTT. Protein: CASSLITGWNTGELFF.

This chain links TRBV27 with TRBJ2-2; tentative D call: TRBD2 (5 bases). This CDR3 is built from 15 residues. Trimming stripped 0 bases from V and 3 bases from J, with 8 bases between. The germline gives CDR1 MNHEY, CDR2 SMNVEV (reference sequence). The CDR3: CASSLSLDDTGELFF. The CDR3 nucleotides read TGTGCCAGCAGTTTATCACTAGACGACACCGGGGAGCTGTTTTTT.

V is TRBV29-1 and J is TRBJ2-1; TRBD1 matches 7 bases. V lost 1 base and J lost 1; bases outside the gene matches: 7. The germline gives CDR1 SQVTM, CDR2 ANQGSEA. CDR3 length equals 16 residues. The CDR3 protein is CSVEALGQLSYNEQFF. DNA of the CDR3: TGCAGCGTTGAAGCCCTGGGACAGCTATCCTACAATGAGCAGTTCTTC.

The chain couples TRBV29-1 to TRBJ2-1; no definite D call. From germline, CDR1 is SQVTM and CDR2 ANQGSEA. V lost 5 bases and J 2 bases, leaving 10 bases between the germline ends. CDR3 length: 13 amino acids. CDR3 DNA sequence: TGCAGCGTTAAGACTGAACCCTACAATGAGCAGTTCTTC. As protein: CSVKTEPYNEQFF.

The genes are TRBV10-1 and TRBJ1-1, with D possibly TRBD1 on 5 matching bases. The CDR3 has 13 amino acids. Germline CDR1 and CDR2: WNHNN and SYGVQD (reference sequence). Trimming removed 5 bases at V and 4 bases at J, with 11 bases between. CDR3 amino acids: CASSMGVGTEAFF. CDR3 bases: TGCGCCAGCAGTATGGGGGTCGGCACTGAAGCTTTCTTT.

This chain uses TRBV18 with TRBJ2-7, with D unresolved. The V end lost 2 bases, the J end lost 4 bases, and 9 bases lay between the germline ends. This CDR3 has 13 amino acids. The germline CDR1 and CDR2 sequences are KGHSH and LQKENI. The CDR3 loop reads CASSPEDGYEQYF. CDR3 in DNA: TGTGCCAGCTCACCAGAAGACGGTTACGAGCAGTACTTC. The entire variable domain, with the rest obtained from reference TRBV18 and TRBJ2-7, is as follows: NAGVMQNPRHLVRRRGQEARLRCSPMKGHSHVYWYRQLPEEGLKFMVYLQKENIIDESGMPKERFSAEFPKEGPSILRIQQVVRGDSAAYFCASSPEDGYEQYFGPGTRLTVT.

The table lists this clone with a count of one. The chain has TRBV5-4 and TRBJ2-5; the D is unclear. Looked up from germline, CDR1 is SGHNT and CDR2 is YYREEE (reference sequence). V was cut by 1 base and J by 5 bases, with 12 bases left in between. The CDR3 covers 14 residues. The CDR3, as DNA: TGTGCCAGCAGCTTGCGAGAAGGCTGGGAGACCCAGTACTTC. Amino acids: CASSLREGWETQYF.

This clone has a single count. The CDR3 here is CASSPWTDSYEQYF. The DNA for the CDR3 is TGTGCCAGCAGCCCCTGGACTGATTCCTACGAGCAGTACTTC. This sequence joins TRBV14 and TRBJ2-7; the D gene is possibly TRBD2 (5 bases). V was shortened by 4 bases and J by 1 base, with 11 bases between the two germline ends. Germline CDR1 and CDR2: SGHDN and FVKESK. This CDR3 comprises 14 residues.

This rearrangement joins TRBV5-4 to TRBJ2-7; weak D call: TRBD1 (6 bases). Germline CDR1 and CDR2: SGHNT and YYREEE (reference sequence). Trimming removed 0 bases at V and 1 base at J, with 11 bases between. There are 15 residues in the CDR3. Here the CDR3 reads CASSLAWGPSYEQYF. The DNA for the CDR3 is TGTGCCAGCAGCTTGGCCTGGGGGCCTTCCTACGAGCAGTACTTC.

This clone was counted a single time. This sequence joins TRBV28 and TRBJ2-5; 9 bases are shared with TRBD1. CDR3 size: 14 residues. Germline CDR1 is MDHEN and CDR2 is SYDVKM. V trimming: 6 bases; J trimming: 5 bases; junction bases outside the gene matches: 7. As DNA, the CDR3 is TGTGCCAGCAGGCCACAGGGGGCCTGGGAGACCCAGTACTTC. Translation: CASRPQGAWETQYF.

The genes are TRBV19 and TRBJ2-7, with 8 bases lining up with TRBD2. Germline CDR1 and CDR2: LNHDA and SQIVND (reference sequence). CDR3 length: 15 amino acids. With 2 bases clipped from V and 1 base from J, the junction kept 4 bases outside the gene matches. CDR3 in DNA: TGTGCCAGTAGTATAAGCGGGGGTCTTTCCTACGAGCAGTACTTC. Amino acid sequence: CASSISGGLSYEQYF.

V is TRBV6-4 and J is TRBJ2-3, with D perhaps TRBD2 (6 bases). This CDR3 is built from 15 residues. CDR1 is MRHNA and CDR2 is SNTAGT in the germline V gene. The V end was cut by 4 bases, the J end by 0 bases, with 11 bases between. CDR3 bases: TGTGCCAGCAGTGTTGACGGGGGAAGCACAGATACGCAGTATTTT. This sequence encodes CASSVDGGSTDTQYF.

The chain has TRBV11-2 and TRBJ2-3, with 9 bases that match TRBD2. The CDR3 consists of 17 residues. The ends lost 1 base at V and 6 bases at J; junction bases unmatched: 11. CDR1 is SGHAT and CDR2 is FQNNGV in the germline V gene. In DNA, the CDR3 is TGTGCCAGCAGCTTAGTTCTAGGTGCGGGGGGGCCCGATACGCAGTATTTT. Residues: CASSLVLGAGGPDTQYF.

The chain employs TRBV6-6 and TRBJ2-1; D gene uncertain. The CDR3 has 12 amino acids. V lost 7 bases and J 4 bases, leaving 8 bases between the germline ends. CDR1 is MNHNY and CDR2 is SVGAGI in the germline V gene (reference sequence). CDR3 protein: CASNGPYNEQFF. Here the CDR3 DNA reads TGTGCCAGCAACGGACCTTACAATGAGCAGTTCTTC.

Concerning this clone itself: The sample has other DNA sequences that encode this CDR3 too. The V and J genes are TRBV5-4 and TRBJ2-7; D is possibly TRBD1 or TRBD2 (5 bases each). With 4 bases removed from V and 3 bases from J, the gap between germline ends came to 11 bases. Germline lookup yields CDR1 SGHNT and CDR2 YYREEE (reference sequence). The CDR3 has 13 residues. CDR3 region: CASSLGPDYEQYF. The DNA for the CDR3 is TGTGCCAGCAGCCTGGGACCAGACTACGAGCAGTACTTC.

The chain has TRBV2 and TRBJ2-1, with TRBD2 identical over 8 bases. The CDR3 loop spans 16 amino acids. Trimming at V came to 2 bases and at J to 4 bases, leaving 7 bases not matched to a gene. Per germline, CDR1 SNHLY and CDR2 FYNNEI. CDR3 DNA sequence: TGTGCCAGCAGTGAATCACTAGCGGCCTTTTACAATGAGCAGTTCTTC. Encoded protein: CASSESLAAFYNEQFF.